These 9 T cell receptor beta chains originate from one sample sequenced in a study of T cells after yellow fever vaccination. TCRdb re-analysed the 5' RACE reads in MiXCR, keeping a single row per CDR3 protein. Of a few hundred thousand distinct CDR3 sequences in the sample, approximately 4% are singletons; the top ten hold about 26%. The source material was PBMCs, sampled 5 days after the yellow fever booster vaccination. These receptors were obtained from a man aged 18 to 30 who received the YFV17D yellow fever vaccine.

Many counts were recorded for this clonotype. The chain is built from TRBV4-3 and TRBJ1-5; D possibly corresponds to TRBD1 (6 bases). The CDR3 is made up of 16 amino acids. Germline V CDR1 and CDR2: LGHNA, YSLEER. Between the trimmed V and J ends, which lost 4 bases and 6 bases, there was a span of 19 bases. DNA of the CDR3: TGCGCCAGCAGCCCAGACCTAGGGGGGGCGTTTCAGCCCCAGCATTTT. Translation gives CASSPDLGGAFQPQHF.

This clonotype was seen repeatedly, ten times or more. The chain employs TRBV6-5 and TRBJ2-3; no definite D call. CDR3 length equals 13 residues. The V and J ends lost 4 bases and 1 base respectively, with 6 bases between them. The germline V gene encodes CDR1 MNHEY and CDR2 SVGAGI. This chain's CDR3 is CASSSRGTDTQYF. In DNA form, the CDR3 reads TGTGCCAGCAGTTCAAGGGGCACAGATACGCAGTATTTT.

DNA of the CDR3: TGTGCCAGCAGTCGCGGGAGGGGACCCGACATTCAGTACTTC. This translates into CASSRGRGPDIQYF. The V gene is TRBV27, the J gene TRBJ2-4, with 9 bases identical to TRBD2. The junction had 7 bases not matched to a gene; V was cut back by 5 bases and J by 8 bases. CDR3 length: 14 amino acids. CDR1 MNHEY and CDR2 SMNVEV come from the germline V gene (reference sequence).

This clonotype was seen a handful of times. The rearrangement joins TRBV7-8 to TRBJ2-3; D may be TRBD2 (7 bases). The CDR3 is made up of 17 amino acids. Germline V lookup: CDR1 SGHVS, CDR2 FQNEAQ. Deletions cut 0 bases from V and 3 bases from J, with 16 bases between. The CDR3 bases are TGTGCCAGCAGCTTAGCTGGGTGGGGGGGCGCAACAGATACGCAGTATTTT. Protein: CASSLAGWGGATDTQYF.

This clonotype was counted between two and nine times. V gene TRBV12-3 or TRBV12-4 combines with J gene TRBJ1-1; no firm D call. This CDR3 contains 12 residues. The ends were cut back, 3 bases at V and 3 bases at J, with 5 bases in the middle. CDR3 coding DNA: TGTGCCAGCAGTTTTATGTACACTGAAGCTTTCTTT. It codes for CASSFMYTEAFF.

The chain employs TRBV7-9 and TRBJ2-1; possibly TRBD1 or TRBD2 for D (5 bases each). Germline CDR1 is SEHNR and CDR2 is FQNEAQ (reference sequence). Trimming took 2 bases from V and 6 from J, leaving 8 bases between them. The CDR3 has 13 residues. The CDR3 coding sequence is TGTGCCAGCAGCTTATTGGGGGTCAATGAGCAGTTCTTC. Protein: CASSLLGVNEQFF.

The chain employs TRBV29-1 and TRBJ1-1; D gene uncertain. The germline V and J ends were trimmed by 7 bases and 3 bases, with 15 bases remaining between them. Germline V gene data show CDR1 as SQVTM and CDR2 as ANQGSEA. The CDR3 totals 13 residues. CDR3 DNA: TGCAGCGCCGGGATGGGTTCTGACACTGAAGCTTTCTTT. It codes for CSAGMGSDTEAFF.

This clonotype was counted many times. The chain recombines TRBV15 with TRBJ1-5; no clear D gene. Germline V lookup: CDR1 LNHNV, CDR2 YYDKDF (reference sequence). V was clipped by 6 bases and J by 6 bases, with 21 bases between them. This CDR3 spans 16 amino acids. CDR3 sequence: CATSLSLGREGQPQHF. CDR3 DNA sequence: TGTGCCACCAGTTTGAGCCTGGGAAGGGAGGGTCAGCCCCAGCATTTT.

This clonotype was counted ten times or more. The chain employs TRBV18 and TRBJ2-7, with 7 bases matching TRBD2. This CDR3 is 13 amino acids long. Per the germline V gene, CDR1 is KGHSH and CDR2 is LQKENI. V trimming: 3 bases; J trimming: 6 bases; junction bases outside the gene matches: 5. The CDR3 region is CASSPGLRGEQYF. Here the CDR3 DNA reads TGTGCCAGCTCACCGGGACTAAGGGGCGAGCAGTACTTC.